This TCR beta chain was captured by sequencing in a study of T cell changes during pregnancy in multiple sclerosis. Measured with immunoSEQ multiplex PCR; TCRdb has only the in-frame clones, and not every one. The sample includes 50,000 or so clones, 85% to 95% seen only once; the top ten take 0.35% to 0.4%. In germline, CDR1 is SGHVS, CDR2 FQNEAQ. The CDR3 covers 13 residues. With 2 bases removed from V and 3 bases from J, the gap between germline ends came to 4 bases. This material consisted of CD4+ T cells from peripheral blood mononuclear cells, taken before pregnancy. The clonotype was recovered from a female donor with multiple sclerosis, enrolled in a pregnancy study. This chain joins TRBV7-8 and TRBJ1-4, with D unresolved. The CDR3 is CASSLIANEKLFF. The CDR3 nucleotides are TGTGCCAGCAGCTTAATCGCTAATGAAAAACTGTTTTTT.